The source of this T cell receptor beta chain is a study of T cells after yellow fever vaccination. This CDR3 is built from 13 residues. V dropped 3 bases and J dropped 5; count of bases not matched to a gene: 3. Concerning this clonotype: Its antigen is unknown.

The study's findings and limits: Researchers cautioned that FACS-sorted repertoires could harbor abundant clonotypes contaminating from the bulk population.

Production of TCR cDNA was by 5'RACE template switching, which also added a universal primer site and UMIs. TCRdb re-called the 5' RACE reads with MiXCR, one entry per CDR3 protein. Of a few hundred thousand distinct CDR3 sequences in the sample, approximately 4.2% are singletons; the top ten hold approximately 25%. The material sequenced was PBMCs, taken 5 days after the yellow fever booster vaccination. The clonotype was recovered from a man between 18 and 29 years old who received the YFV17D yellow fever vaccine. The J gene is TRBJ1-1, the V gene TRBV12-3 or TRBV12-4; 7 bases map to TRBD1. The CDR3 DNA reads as TGTGCCAGCAGTTTTAGCAGGGGGACTGAAGCTTTCTTT. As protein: CASSFSRGTEAFF.